This section outlines one T cell receptor beta chain sequence together with its context. Authors' processing steps: For nucleated cells, counts were estimated from reference gene primer amplification. The data were produced by immunoSEQ multiplex PCR, yet TCRdb's version contains in-frame clones alone and is incomplete. The V and J calls and clone size come from that table; D and trimming were worked out from the DNA. The sample lists around 300,000 clones, 70% to 90% occurring once. Recruits, aged roughly 18 to 89 years, lived in roughly 22 US areas. The sample originates from a study of blood T cell repertoires in COVID-19. Overall study context: Material from acute and convalescent COVID-19 was sourced from the United States, Italy and Spain. In each case, the material was cDNA or gDNA derived from T cells, B-cell-depleted T cells, or PBMCs.

Sequencing input: PBMCs or T cells enriched from blood (not recorded which). The clonotype comes from a woman aged 25 to 39 who had recovered from COVID-19.

CDR3 in DNA: TGTGCCAGCAGCAAAGTTTTTTGCCCCACCAGGGACTCACCCGTCTATGGCTACACCTTC. Amino acid sequence: CASSKVFCPTRDSPVYGYTF. This chain links TRBV21-1 with TRBJ1-2. TRBV21-1 is designated a pseudogene. CDR3 size: 20 residues.